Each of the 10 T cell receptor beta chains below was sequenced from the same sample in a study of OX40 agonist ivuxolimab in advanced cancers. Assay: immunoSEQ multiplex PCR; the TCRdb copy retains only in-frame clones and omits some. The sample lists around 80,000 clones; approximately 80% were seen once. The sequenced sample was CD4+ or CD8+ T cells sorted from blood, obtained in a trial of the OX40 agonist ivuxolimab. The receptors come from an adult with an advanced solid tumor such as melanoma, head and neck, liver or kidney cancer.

The CDR3: CASTAGAVNTEAFF. CDR3 nucleotides: TGTGCCAGCACCGCGGGGGCAGTGAACACTGAAGCTTTCTTT. The chain links TRBV7-9 to TRBJ1-1; possible D gene TRBD1, 6 bases. V dropped 7 bases and J dropped 0 bases, with 12 bases sitting between them. CDR1 is SEHNR and CDR2 is FQNEAQ in the germline V gene (reference sequence). CDR3 length equals 14 residues.

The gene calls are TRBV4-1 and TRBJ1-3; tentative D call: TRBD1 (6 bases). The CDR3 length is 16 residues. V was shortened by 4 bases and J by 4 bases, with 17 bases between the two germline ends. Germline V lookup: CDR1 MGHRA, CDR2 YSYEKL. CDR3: CASSLPGDPSGNTIYF. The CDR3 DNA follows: TGCGCCAGCAGCCTACCAGGGGATCCCTCCGGAAACACCATATATTTT.

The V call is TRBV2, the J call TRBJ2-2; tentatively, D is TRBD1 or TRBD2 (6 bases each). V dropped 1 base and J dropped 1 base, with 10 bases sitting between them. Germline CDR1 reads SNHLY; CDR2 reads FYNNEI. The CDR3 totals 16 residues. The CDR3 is CASSEEGGGNTGELFF. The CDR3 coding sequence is TGTGCCAGCAGTGAAGAGGGGGGAGGGAACACCGGGGAGCTGTTTTTT.

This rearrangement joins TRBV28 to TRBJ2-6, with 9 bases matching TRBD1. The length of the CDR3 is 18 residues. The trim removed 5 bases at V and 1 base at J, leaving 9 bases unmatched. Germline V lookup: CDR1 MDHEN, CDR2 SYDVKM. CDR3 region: CASSGPGQGFSGANVLTF. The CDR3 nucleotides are TGTGCCAGCAGTGGCCCGGGACAGGGTTTTTCTGGGGCCAACGTCCTGACTTTC.

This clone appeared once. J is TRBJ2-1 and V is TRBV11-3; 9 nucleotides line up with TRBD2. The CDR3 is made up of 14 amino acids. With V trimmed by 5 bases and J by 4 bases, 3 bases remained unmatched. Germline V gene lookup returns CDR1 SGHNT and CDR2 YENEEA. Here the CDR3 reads CASSTGLAYNEQFF. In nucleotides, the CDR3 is TGTGCCAGCAGCACCGGACTAGCGTACAATGAGCAGTTCTTC. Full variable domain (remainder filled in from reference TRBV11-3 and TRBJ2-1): EAGVVQSPRYKIIEKKQPVAFWCNPISGHNTLYWYLQNLGQGPELLIRYENEEAVDDSQLPKDRFSAERLKGVDSTLKIQPAELGDSAVYLCASSTGLAYNEQFFGPGTRLTVL.

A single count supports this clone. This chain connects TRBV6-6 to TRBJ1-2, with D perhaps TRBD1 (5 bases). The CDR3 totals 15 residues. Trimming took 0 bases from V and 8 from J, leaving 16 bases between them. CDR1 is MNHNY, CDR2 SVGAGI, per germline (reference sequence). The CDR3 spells CASSYSARQGGGYTF. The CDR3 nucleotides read TGTGCCAGCAGTTACTCTGCGCGGCAGGGCGGAGGCTACACCTTC.

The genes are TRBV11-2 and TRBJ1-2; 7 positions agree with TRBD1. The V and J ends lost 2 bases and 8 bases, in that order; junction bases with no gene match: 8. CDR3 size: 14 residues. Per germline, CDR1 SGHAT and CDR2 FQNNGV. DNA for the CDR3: TGTGCCAGCAGCTTACTCCCACAGGGGAGCGGCTACACCTTC. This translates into CASSLLPQGSGYTF.

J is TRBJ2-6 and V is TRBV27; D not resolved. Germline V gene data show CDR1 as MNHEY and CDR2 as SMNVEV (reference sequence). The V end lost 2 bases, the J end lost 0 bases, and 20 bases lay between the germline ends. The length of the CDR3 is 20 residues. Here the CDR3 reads CASSLHAVGPATSGANVLTF. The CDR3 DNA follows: TGTGCCAGCAGTTTACACGCGGTAGGGCCCGCAACCTCTGGGGCCAACGTCCTGACTTTC. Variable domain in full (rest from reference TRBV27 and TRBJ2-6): EAQVTQNPRYLITVTGKKLTVTCSQNMNHEYMSWYRQDPGLGLRQIYYSMNVEVTDKGDVPEGYKVSRKEKRNFPLILESPSPNQTSLYFCASSLHAVGPATSGANVLTFGAGSRLTVL.

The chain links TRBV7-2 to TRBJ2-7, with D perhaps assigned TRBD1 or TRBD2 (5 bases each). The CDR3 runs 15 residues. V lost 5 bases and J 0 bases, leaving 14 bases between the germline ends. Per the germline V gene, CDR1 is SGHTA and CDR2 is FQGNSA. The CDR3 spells CASSPTGTASYEQYF. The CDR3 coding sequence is TGTGCCAGCAGCCCCACGGGGACGGCCTCCTACGAGCAGTACTTC.

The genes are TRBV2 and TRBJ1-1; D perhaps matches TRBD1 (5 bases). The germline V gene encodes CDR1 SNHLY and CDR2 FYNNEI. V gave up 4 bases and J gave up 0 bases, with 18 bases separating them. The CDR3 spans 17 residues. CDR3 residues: CASSGGGTVFMNTEAFF. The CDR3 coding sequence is TGTGCCAGCAGTGGTGGCGGGACCGTGTTCATGAACACTGAAGCTTTCTTT.